This note documents a single T cell receptor (beta chain) sequence. What it binds is unknown. The CDR3 covers 17 residues. The germline V gene encodes CDR1 SGHRS and CDR2 YFSETQ. Trimming pared 2 bases from V and 1 base from J, leaving 13 bases between. This entry comes from a study of OX40 agonist ivuxolimab in advanced cancers. Sequencing was performed with immunoSEQ multiplex PCR; in TCRdb, only in-frame clones are kept and a portion is missing. This sample has more than 70,000 clones, with around 92% found just once. Notes on the study in general: More expanded clones were found, on average, in CD8+ than in CD4+ T cells. Dose levels from 0.1 to 3.0 mg/kg saw CD4+ and CD8+ blood T cells expand clonally by week 6.

The chain is built from TRBV5-1 and TRBJ2-6, with D hard to call. The source was CD4+ or CD8+ T cells sorted from blood, collected in a trial of the OX40 agonist ivuxolimab. The TCR originated in an adult with an advanced solid tumor such as melanoma, head and neck, liver or kidney cancer. The CDR3 sequence: CASSFGFIGSGANVLTF. The CDR3 bases are TGCGCCAGCAGCTTTGGATTTATTGGGTCTGGGGCCAACGTCCTGACTTTC.